This TCR beta chain stems from a study of T cells in Graves' hyperthyroidism and ophthalmopathy. Amplification yielded TCR beta CDR3 regions, with RNA transcripts as the source. Using the HTBI primer set, a first-round RT-PCR was run on the TCR CDR3. Each CDR3 protein is one row after TCRdb ran MiXCR on the multiplex PCR reads. The table includes 370,000 or so distinct CDR3 sequences, more than 20% detected once. J was trimmed by 10 bases and V by 7 bases; bases with no gene match: 3. The CDR3 is 12 amino acids. Germline values: CDR1 SGHRS, CDR2 YFSETQ. In its sample, this clonotype was seen a few times.

Sequencing was done on a sample of blood. This rearrangement joins TRBV5-1 to TRBJ2-1; TRBD1 agrees at 12 bases. The sequence was obtained from a man between 50 and 59 years old with Graves' hyperthyroidism. CDR3 amino acids: CASGTGGEEQFF. Here the CDR3 DNA reads TGCGCCAGCGGGACAGGGGGCGAAGAGCAGTTCTTC.